This T cell receptor beta chain was sequenced for a study of beta chain features in type 1 diabetes. At the level of the study: In age, gender and cell yields, patients were similar to healthy donors.

Findings and limits, study-wide: In the patient group, naive, central memory and Treg TCRB repertoires seemed more alike than in the healthy donor group. Patients with type 1 diabetes carried fewer insertions and had more deletions at their VDJ junctions. A moderate, significant TCRB CDR3 shortening appeared in type 1 diabetes across four CD4+ subsets. Whether TCRB rearrangement is influenced by HLA type was left unresolved in this analysis.

This clone has a handful of counts. The antigen is not known. Expressed TCRB transcripts were sequenced because the entire RNA isolate underwent reverse transcription. Method: immunoSEQ multiplex PCR; TCRdb's copy keeps in-frame clones and lacks some. Among 300,000 to 350,000 clones listed, roughly 8.8% were seen once. Input material: central memory CD4+ T cells from blood. This clonotype was obtained from a man younger than 40 with type 1 diabetes.

The CDR3 is CSVAQDSNQPQHF. CDR3 in DNA: TGCAGCGTCGCCCAGGATAGCAATCAGCCCCAGCATTTT. The rearrangement uses TRBV29-1 and TRBJ1-5; D gene ambiguous. V was pared by 6 bases and J by 0 bases, with 9 bases between. From germline, CDR1 is SQVTM and CDR2 ANQGSEA. The CDR3 has 13 amino acids.